This paragraph reports one TCR beta chain. This clone was recorded many times. No antigen is known for it. No qualities accompany the bases; no much larger clone lies one base away. The data were taken from a study of radiation and T cells in renal cell carcinoma (dated by TCRdb to the early 2020s). Broadly, across the study: The samples were drawn from a clinical trial, where primary renal cell carcinomas were treated with 15 Gy of stereotactic body radiation therapy and then removed by nephrectomy 4 weeks afterward. In the approximately 57 samples combined, some 4,100,000 unique CDR3 nucleotide sequences were found, encoding 2 million to 3 million unique CDR3 amino acid sequences. In total, almost 55 samples, comprising 25 or so tumors and around 27 peripheral blood samples, were subjected to TCR beta sequencing. Points the paper makes about the study in general: Because pretreatment tumor biopsies were not available, the study could not determine whether clonotypes were already present within the tumor at baseline. In blood, the top tumor clonotypes increased between baseline and 2 weeks post-radiation and then shrank by 4 weeks, which suggests that tumor-resident clones expanded only transiently. Because the trial had a single-armed design, the trial could not examine how radiation dose or scheduling affected the TCR repertoire. Tracking of blood repertoire dynamics stopped at about 27 days after treatment, with no follow-up past that point.

In light of the paper, this sample's time point label describes: blood 2 weeks post-SBRT. Read against the paper, the sample's treatment or condition label means: 15 Gy SBRT to primary tumor, nephrectomy 4 weeks later. To track tumor-enriched clonotypes, serial peripheral blood was sampled from radiation-treated patients at baseline and at 2 weeks and 4 weeks after SBRT. Renal cell carcinoma with clear cell pathology was present in all patients. Genomic DNA for TCR sequencing was prepared using the QIAamp DNA Blood Mini Kit (Qiagen). The analyses included only samples that passed all quality control checks. TCR beta libraries were generated from genomic DNA with the immunoSEQ kit, following the manufacturer's recommendations. To prepare the libraries, a first multiplex PCR with proprietary primers was run, followed by a second PCR that added unique barcodes, and a bead cleanup was done after each round. A kit-provided positive control reaction and a negative control reaction were included in every sample batch. The final libraries were assessed on an Agilent 4200 TapeStation D1000 ScreenTape, pooled by volume, and quantified by qPCR. Sequencing ran on an Illumina NextSeq500 with a MidOutput 150-cycle cartridge, using 156 Read1 and 15 Index1 cycles with kit custom primers. The pooled library was loaded at around 1 pM with about 20% PhiX control spiked in. As for the original processing: Vendor-processed data were analyzed in R, with a clonotype defined as all T cells sharing the same CDR3 nucleotide sequence. In the clone abundance analyses, frequencies in each sample were normalized to that sample's 10,000 most abundant clones. Before analysis, public T cell clones were removed, and these numbered fewer than six per sample on average. Tumor-enriched clonotypes and baseline blood-enriched clonotypes were defined as those with an abundance difference of at least 32-fold between compartments. Clonotypes expanded or contracted between blood time points were identified with a beta-binomial differential abundance model. The Baroni-Urbani and Buser coefficient was used to measure tumor-blood repertoire similarity, and groups were compared with two-tailed Wilcoxon tests in R. As stored in TCRdb, this immuneACCESS dataset retains in-frame rearrangements with V and J assigned. A fraction of the clones does not appear; measured against another copy, unresolved V genes explain less than half of the discrepancy, and the remainder lacks a known reason. V and J calls and clone size are copied from that table; D and trimming were computed from the DNA. The sample yields roughly 78,000 clones; about four fifths were counted once. 5.8% of the sample is in the top ten clones.

V loses 4 bases of germline sequence and J loses 6 bases, and the interval between the two ends is 7 bases. The CDR3 measures 12 amino acids from cysteine to phenylalanine. Of the read, only the CDR3 DNA is kept; its 36 bases are in frame from base 1. Via the germline V gene, CDR1 is SGHNT and CDR2 YENEEA. This clonotype originated in a man in his fifties or sixties with renal cell carcinoma. The sequenced sample was blood, obtained from a patient whose treatment included radiotherapy and nephrectomy. Rearrangement joined TRBV11-3 to TRBJ2-1, with no reliable assignment of the D segment. The DNA sequence follows: TGTGCCAGCAGCTGGACGGGCAATGAGCAGTTCTTC. Its protein is CASSWTGNEQFF.